This T cell receptor beta chain was identified in a study of T cell repertoires in cytomegalovirus infection. As for the study in general: CMV infection plus the matching HLA type was flagged by public TCR beta signatures.

Worth noting for this clonotype: Its matching antigen is unknown.

The CDR3 spans 16 residues. V shed 3 bases, J shed 4 bases, and the junction held 11 bases outside the gene matches. CDR1 and CDR2 from the germline V gene are SGHTA and FQGNSA. One entry per CDR3 protein results from TCRdb running MiXCR on the reads. There are tens of thousands of distinct CDR3 sequences in the sample; around 20% occur only once, and roughly 67% lies in the top ten. Here the sequenced sample was CD8+ T cells from cultured PBMCs, taken from culture after CMV antigen stimulation. This TCR derives from a human donor in good health (CMV status not recorded). Some clones in this sample may be carry-over from other donors' samples. The chain uses TRBV7-2 and TRBJ2-7, with 8 nucleotides matching TRBD1. This CDR3 reads CASSFRAGGGYYEQYF. DNA for the CDR3: TGTGCCAGCAGCTTCAGGGCAGGGGGCGGATATTACGAGCAGTACTTC.